The 20 T cell receptor beta chains in this list originate from one sample, sequenced in a study of T cell repertoires in cytomegalovirus infection. TCRdb analysed the reads with MiXCR anew, one entry per CDR3 protein. The sample has hundreds of thousands of distinct CDR3 sequences, around 18% seen once. The material sequenced was PBMCs. The receptors here all came from a human donor in good health (CMV status not recorded). Some clones in this sample may be carry-over from other donors' samples.

This clonotype has at least ten counts. CDR3 nucleotides: TGTGCCAGTAGTATGGGCGGGGGGCCCCCGGAGCAGTTCTTC. Amino acids: CASSMGGGPPEQFF. This chain joins TRBV19 and TRBJ2-1; 8 bases line up with TRBD2. Germline CDR1 reads LNHDA; CDR2 reads SQIVND (reference sequence). The CDR3 spans 14 residues. Losses at the gene ends were 3 bases for V and 10 bases for J; bases not matched to a gene: 8.

The CDR3 region has the DNA TGTGCCAGCGGGGGAGAGGGGGGATGGAACTCACCCCTCCACTTT. It codes for CASGGEGGWNSPLHF. The V call is TRBV2, the J call TRBJ1-6; tentatively, D is TRBD1 (6 bases). The CDR3 loop spans 15 amino acids. Germline lookup yields CDR1 SNHLY and CDR2 FYNNEI. The ends were cut back, 8 bases at V and 10 bases at J, with 21 bases in the middle.

The genes are TRBV4-2 and TRBJ1-2, with D uncertain. Trimming left V 0 bases short and J 4 bases short, with 12 bases between. The CDR3 is 15 residues long. Germline values: CDR1 LGHNA, CDR2 YNFKEQ. CDR3 DNA: TGTGCCAGCAGCCAAGACCCCCAAGACTCCTATGGCTACACCTTC. Protein product: CASSQDPQDSYGYTF.

This clonotype was seen at least ten times. V usage is TRBV7-2 and J usage is TRBJ2-5, with D unclear. Germline V gives CDR1 SGHTA, CDR2 FQGNSA. The CDR3 is made up of 13 amino acids. The V and J ends lost 5 bases and 4 bases respectively, with 11 bases between them. The CDR3 DNA reads as TGTGCCAGCAGCCCCTTCAGAGGAGAGACCCAGTACTTC. It codes for CASSPFRGETQYF.

This clonotype was seen at least ten times. The CDR3, as DNA: TGTGCCAGCTCTGTAGTAGCGGGAATCCTAGTTGAGCAGTTCTTC. It yields the protein CASSVVAGILVEQFF. The chain combines TRBV19 with TRBJ2-1; TRBD2 aligns across 8 bases. The germline CDR1 and CDR2 sequences are LNHDA and SQIVND (reference sequence). CDR3 size: 15 residues. With 9 bases clipped from V and 9 bases from J, the junction kept 16 bases outside the gene matches.

V usage is TRBV20-1 and J usage is TRBJ2-5, with 10 bases that match TRBD1. CDR1 and CDR2 (germline): DFQATT, SNEGSKA (reference sequence). The CDR3 length is 12 residues. Losses at the gene ends were 6 bases for V and 5 bases for J; bases not matched to a gene: 3. This CDR3 reads CSAPGQGETQYF. The DNA of the CDR3 is TGCAGTGCGCCGGGACAGGGGGAGACCCAGTACTTC.

This clonotype appeared many times. DNA for the CDR3: TGTGCCAGCAGCTTTCTAGCGGGAGGGCCAGATACGCAGTATTTT. This sequence encodes CASSFLAGGPDTQYF. The gene calls are TRBV11-3 and TRBJ2-3; TRBD2 agrees at 12 bases. CDR3 length: 15 amino acids. Germline V gene lookup returns CDR1 SGHNT and CDR2 YENEEA. V dropped 3 bases and J dropped 4; count of bases not matched to a gene: 2.

This clonotype was seen a few times. The chain recombines TRBV7-9 with TRBJ2-2; D gene uncertain. This CDR3 region has 11 residues. Germline-derived CDR1 and CDR2 are SEHNR and FQNEAQ (reference sequence). V was clipped by 1 base and J by 8 bases, with 2 bases between them. For the CDR3, the DNA is TGTGCCAGCAGCTTAGATGGGGAGCTGTTTTTT. Its protein product is CASSLDGELFF.

CDR3 bases: TGCGCCAGCACGACGGACAGGGCATCCGATACGCAGTATTTT. This encodes CASTTDRASDTQYF. This chain joins TRBV5-1 and TRBJ2-3, with 8 positions matching TRBD1. Losses at the gene ends were 6 bases for V and 6 bases for J; bases not matched to a gene: 9. Per the germline V gene, CDR1 is SGHRS and CDR2 is YFSETQ. This CDR3 has 14 residues.

The V gene is TRBV20-1, the J gene TRBJ2-7; tentatively, D is TRBD1 (6 bases). V was cut by 7 bases and J by 3 bases, with 16 bases left in between. CDR1 is DFQATT and CDR2 is SNEGSKA in the germline V gene (reference sequence). The CDR3 consists of 13 residues. The CDR3, as DNA: TGCAGTGTAAAACAGGGATTTGGCTACGAGCAGTACTTC. Translated, it gives CSVKQGFGYEQYF.

A few counts support this clonotype. V gene TRBV20-1 combines with J gene TRBJ2-7; TRBD1 is a possible D gene (5 bases). The CDR3 consists of 11 residues. Between the trimmed V and J ends, which lost 8 bases and 5 bases, there was a span of 13 bases. Per the germline V gene, CDR1 is DFQATT and CDR2 is SNEGSKA (reference sequence). The CDR3 nucleotides read TGCAGTTCCCTTAGGGGAAACGAGCAGTACTTC. Translation: CSSLRGNEQYF.

This clonotype has a count of ten or more. V and J are TRBV7-9 and TRBJ2-7; D perhaps matches TRBD2 (6 bases). V shed 5 bases and J shed 3 bases, with 11 bases lying between them. The CDR3 is made up of 13 amino acids. Germline V gene sequence: CDR1 SEHNR, CDR2 FQNEAQ (reference sequence). Written as DNA, the CDR3 is TGTGCCAGCAGCAAAGCGGGCATCTACGAGCAGTACTTC. Encoded protein: CASSKAGIYEQYF.

This clonotype has a count of ten or more. The CDR3, as DNA: TGTGCCACCAACAGGGACAGGGCCCTGAACACTGAAGCTTTCTTT. Translation: CATNRDRALNTEAFF. The V and J genes are TRBV6-1 and TRBJ1-1; 9 bases are shared with TRBD1. This CDR3 contains 15 residues. Germline V gives CDR1 MNHNS, CDR2 SASEGT. J gave up 0 bases and V 10 bases, and 9 bases lay outside the gene matches.

There are a few counts of this clonotype. The chain uses TRBV7-9 and TRBJ2-7; possible D gene TRBD2, 7 bases. V lost 2 bases and J lost 6, with 17 bases in between. The CDR3 extends over 15 amino acids. The germline V gene has CDR1 SEHNR and CDR2 FQNEAQ (reference sequence). CDR3 sequence reads: CASSLRGGGAAEQYF. The CDR3 DNA follows: TGTGCCAGCAGCTTAAGGGGGGGAGGAGCGGCCGAGCAGTACTTC. The full variable domain, completed using reference TRBV7-9 and TRBJ2-7, is DTGVSQNPRHKITKRGQNVTFRCDPISEHNRLYWYRQTLGQGPEFLTYFQNEAQLEKSRLLSDRFSAERPKGSFSTLEIQRTEQGDSAMYLCASSLRGGGAAEQYFGPGTRLTVT.

This sequence joins TRBV10-3 and TRBJ2-7; 7 positions match TRBD1. Germline trimming cut 0 bases from V and 0 bases from J; bases unmatched to any gene: 5. Germline-derived CDR1 and CDR2 are ENHRY and SYGVKD. The CDR3 runs to 16 residues. CDR3 DNA: TGTGCCATCAGTGAGTCGAAGGGACAGAGCTCCTACGAGCAGTACTTC. Protein product: CAISESKGQSSYEQYF.

This clonotype came up a few times. This chain joins TRBV7-6 and TRBJ1-2; D perhaps matches TRBD1 (6 bases). Trimming removed 2 bases at V and 1 base at J, with 8 bases between. The V gene's germline CDR1 is SGHVS and CDR2 FNYEAQ. The CDR3 totals 14 residues. This CDR3 is CASSLRTDNYGYTF. CDR3 bases: TGTGCCAGCAGCTTAAGGACAGATAACTATGGCTACACCTTC.

The gene calls are TRBV2 and TRBJ2-7; D may be TRBD1 (5 bases). This CDR3 spans 14 amino acids. From germline, CDR1 is SNHLY and CDR2 FYNNEI. V was pared by 3 bases and J by 7 bases, with 16 bases between. The CDR3 loop is CASSEEQTSGEQYF. In nucleotides, the CDR3 is TGTGCCAGCAGTGAGGAACAGACCTCAGGGGAGCAGTACTTC.

This chain joins TRBV12-3 or TRBV12-4 and TRBJ2-7; TRBD1 matches at 7 bases. The CDR3 loop spans 14 amino acids. With 5 bases clipped from V and 2 bases from J, the junction kept 6 bases outside the gene matches. In nucleotides, the CDR3 is TGTGCCAGCAGTCACCTACAGGGGCCCTACGAGCAGTACTTC. Amino acid sequence: CASSHLQGPYEQYF.

This clonotype was seen repeatedly, ten times or more. This sequence joins TRBV7-2 and TRBJ1-5, with D possibly being TRBD1 (6 bases). The CDR3 has 13 amino acids. Germline V gives CDR1 SGHTA, CDR2 FQGNSA. V was pared by 6 bases and J by 11 bases, with 17 bases between. The CDR3 bases are TGTGCCAGCAGATTCGAGGGGGGGGTAGCCCAGCATTTT. Protein: CASRFEGGVAQHF. Variable domain in full (rest from reference TRBV7-2 and TRBJ1-5): GAGVSQSPSNKVTEKGKDVELRCDPISGHTALYWYRQSLGQGLEFLIYFQGNSAPDKSGLPSDRFSAERTGGSVSTLTIQRTQQEDSAVYLCASRFEGGVAQHFGDGTRLSIL.

This clonotype has a handful of counts. This chain joins TRBV2 and TRBJ2-4; a weak D match, TRBD1 (5 bases). CDR3 size: 13 residues. Germline CDR1 SNHLY, CDR2 FYNNEI. V lost 5 bases to trimming and J lost 5 bases, with 10 bases between them. The CDR3 is CASSLGAQNIQYF. As DNA, the CDR3 is TGTGCCAGCAGTTTAGGGGCCCAAAACATTCAGTACTTC.